A selection of T cell receptor beta chains follows, all from one sample in a study of regulatory T cells in long-lasting Graves disease. Using its own MiXCR run on the multiplex PCR reads, TCRdb lists one record per CDR3 protein. The sample has around 230,000 distinct CDR3 sequences; approximately 20% are singletons. The input for sequencing was peripheral blood mononuclear cells (PBMCs), taken at new diagnosis, from a patient treated with antithyroid drugs. These receptors were obtained from a female donor with Graves disease. CDR3s include the opening cysteine and the closing phenylalanine or tryptophan. The D gene is left open where the match is weak. Clone size is given for some rows only: seen once, a few or many times, or a class if the clone is expanded.

>TRBV12-3/TRBV12-4|TRBJ1-4|NA|many
CANHAKPEKLFF
TGTGCCAACCACGCCAAGCCAGAAAAACTGTTTTTT
>TRBV7-9|TRBJ2-4|NA|many
CASSLDGGIQYF
TGTGCCAGCAGCCTGGACGGGGGCATTCAGTACTTC
>TRBV4-3|TRBJ1-2|NA|many
CASSQDLGGIYGYTF
TGCGCCAGCAGCCAAGATCTGGGGGGGATCTATGGCTACACCTTC
>TRBV6-5|TRBJ1-1|TRBD1|many
CASSYDRGVAEAFF
TGTGCCAGCAGTTACGACAGGGGGGTCGCTGAAGCTTTCTTT
>TRBV20-1|TRBJ2-3|TRBD1|many
CSARDRGTGTQYF
TGCAGTGCTAGAGACAGGGGGACGGGTACGCAGTATTTT
>TRBV24-1|TRBJ2-7|TRBD1|many
CATSDLRPGGQQYF
TGTGCCACCAGTGATTTGAGGCCAGGGGGACAGCAGTACTTC
>TRBV27|TRBJ2-2|TRBD1|few
CASAPGTGYTGELFF
TGTGCCAGCGCCCCCGGGACAGGGTACACCGGGGAGCTGTTTTTT
>TRBV25-1|TRBJ1-4|NA|many
CASSERGRTNEKLFF
TGTGCCAGCAGTGAACGGGGGCGCACTAATGAAAAACTGTTTTTT
>TRBV7-2|TRBJ2-5|NA|NA
CASSIGTTEGKETQYF
TGTGCCAGCAGCATCGGGACAACGGAGGGAAAAGAGACCCAGTACTTC
>TRBV12-3/TRBV12-4|TRBJ2-1|NA|few
CASSLPPPRGRYDEQFF
TGTGCCAGCAGCTTACCCCCCCCGCGGGGACGCTACGATGAGCAGTTCTTC
>TRBV7-9|TRBJ2-7|NA|NA
CASSTGLSLSEQYF
TGTGCCAGCAGCACGGGACTCTCTCTGAGTGAGCAGTACTTC
>TRBV28|TRBJ1-2|TRBD1|many
CASRITGGRLDGYTF
TGTGCCAGCAGAATTACAGGGGGCAGGCTGGATGGCTACACCTTC
>TRBV12-3/TRBV12-4|TRBJ1-3|NA|NA
CASSLTDAGNTIYF
TGTGCCAGCAGTTTAACAGATGCTGGAAACACCATATATTTT
>TRBV29-1|TRBJ2-5|NA|many
CSVVPGEQETQYF
TGCAGCGTTGTCCCAGGAGAGCAAGAGACCCAGTACTTC
>TRBV24-1|TRBJ2-1|NA|few
CATSTGTVNNEQFF
TGTGCCACCAGCACCGGGACGGTGAACAATGAGCAGTTCTTC
>TRBV20-1|TRBJ1-1|NA|few
CSGRGARTEAFF
TGCAGTGGTAGGGGGGCGCGCACTGAAGCTTTCTTT
>TRBV19|TRBJ2-6|NA|many
CASSARDAGANVLTF
TGTGCCAGTAGTGCTAGGGACGCTGGGGCCAACGTCCTGACTTTC
>TRBV30|TRBJ2-7|NA|many
CAWSGPYEQYF
TGTGCCTGGAGTGGCCCCTACGAGCAGTACTTC
>TRBV29-1|TRBJ2-5|TRBD2|many
CSVPLAGQETQYF
TGCAGCGTTCCCCTAGCGGGCCAAGAGACCCAGTACTTC
>TRBV10-3|TRBJ2-4|NA|few
CAISKSTADSPIQYF
TGTGCCATCAGTAAGTCGACGGCGGACTCACCGATTCAGTACTTC
>TRBV30|TRBJ2-2|NA|many
CAWGRGPNTGELFF
TGTGCCTGGGGGAGAGGCCCTAACACCGGGGAGCTGTTTTTT
>TRBV28|TRBJ1-4|NA|many
CASSLRGEKLFF
TGTGCCAGCAGTTTGCGCGGGGAAAAACTGTTTTTT
>TRBV7-2|TRBJ2-3|NA|many
CATLPPGVRHTQYF
TGTGCCACCTTACCCCCGGGAGTAAGGCATACGCAGTATTTT
>TRBV28|TRBJ2-7|TRBD2|many
CASAGGGVYEQYF
TGTGCCAGCGCCGGGGGAGGGGTCTACGAGCAGTACTTC
>TRBV10-1|TRBJ2-3|NA|many
CASSEGDSVDTQYF
TGCGCCAGCAGTGAAGGCGATAGCGTGGATACGCAGTATTTT
>TRBV20-1|TRBJ1-1|NA|many
CSARDNVNTEAFF
TGCAGTGCTAGGGACAACGTGAACACTGAAGCTTTCTTT
>TRBV7-2|TRBJ1-2|TRBD1|NA
CASSWGQGSVGYTF
TGTGCCAGCAGTTGGGGACAGGGGTCTGTTGGCTACACCTTC
>TRBV4-1|TRBJ2-2|NA|few
CASSQEGAGTGELFF
TGCGCCAGCAGCCAAGAGGGGGCGGGGACCGGGGAGCTGTTTTTT
>TRBV6-1|TRBJ1-1|NA|many
CASSDFARTEAFF
TGCGCCAGCAGTGACTTTGCGAGGACTGAAGCTTTCTTT
>TRBV27|TRBJ2-7|TRBD2|many
CASSLYVAGGPYEQYF
TGTGCCAGCAGTTTATACGTAGCGGGAGGGCCCTACGAGCAGTACTTC
>TRBV20-1|TRBJ1-3|NA|NA
CSATTGPGNTIYF
TGCAGTGCCACCACTGGACCTGGAAACACCATATATTTT
>TRBV28|TRBJ1-4|NA|many
CASTQDSRSEKLFF
TGTGCCAGCACCCAAGACAGCCGGAGTGAAAAACTGTTTTTT
>TRBV7-2|TRBJ2-3|NA|few
CASSLAPPSTSTDTQYF
TGTGCCAGCAGCTTAGCTCCTCCCAGCACTAGCACAGATACGCAGTATTTT
>TRBV6-1|TRBJ1-1|NA|many
CASSVRADTEAFF
TGTGCCAGCAGTGTTCGGGCGGACACTGAAGCTTTCTTT
>TRBV4-1|TRBJ2-4|NA|many
CASSQVVSGVGRLIQYF
TGCGCCAGCAGCCAAGTTGTCAGCGGTGTCGGAAGGCTGATTCAGTACTTC
>TRBV18|TRBJ2-5|NA|many
CASSPLAALQETQYF
TGTGCCAGCTCACCGCTCGCGGCCCTACAAGAGACCCAGTACTTC
>TRBV7-3|TRBJ1-1|TRBD1|once
CASSLGTGRTEAFF
TGTGCCAGCAGCTTAGGGACAGGGCGGACTGAAGCTTTCTTT
>TRBV7-2|TRBJ1-1|TRBD1|NA
CASSRQGGWTEAFF
TGTGCCAGCAGCCGTCAGGGGGGATGGACTGAAGCTTTCTTT
>TRBV29-1|TRBJ1-2|NA|many
CSVGQGINYGYTF
TGCAGCGTTGGTCAGGGAATCAACTATGGCTACACCTTC
>TRBV9|TRBJ1-6|NA|many
CASSVGTASSYNSPLHF
TGTGCCAGCAGCGTAGGGACAGCGAGCTCCTATAATTCACCCCTCCACTTT
>TRBV28|TRBJ1-6|TRBD1|NA
CASNDRGHSPLHF
TGTGCCAGCAACGACAGGGGGCACTCACCCCTCCACTTT
>TRBV9|TRBJ2-7|TRBD2|many
CASSSGLAGAEQYF
TGTGCCAGCAGCTCGGGACTAGCGGGAGCCGAGCAGTACTTC
>TRBV12-3/TRBV12-4|TRBJ1-4|NA|many
CASRRTEANEKLFF
TGTGCCAGCAGACGGACAGAAGCTAATGAAAAACTGTTTTTT
>TRBV28|TRBJ2-7|TRBD2|many
CASSYAGLAGGLDEQYF
TGTGCCAGCAGCTACGCCGGACTAGCGGGAGGACTGGACGAGCAGTACTTC
>TRBV27|TRBJ2-3|NA|NA
CASRTLQGRGTDTQYF
TGTGCCAGCAGGACCCTTCAGGGGAGAGGCACAGATACGCAGTATTTT